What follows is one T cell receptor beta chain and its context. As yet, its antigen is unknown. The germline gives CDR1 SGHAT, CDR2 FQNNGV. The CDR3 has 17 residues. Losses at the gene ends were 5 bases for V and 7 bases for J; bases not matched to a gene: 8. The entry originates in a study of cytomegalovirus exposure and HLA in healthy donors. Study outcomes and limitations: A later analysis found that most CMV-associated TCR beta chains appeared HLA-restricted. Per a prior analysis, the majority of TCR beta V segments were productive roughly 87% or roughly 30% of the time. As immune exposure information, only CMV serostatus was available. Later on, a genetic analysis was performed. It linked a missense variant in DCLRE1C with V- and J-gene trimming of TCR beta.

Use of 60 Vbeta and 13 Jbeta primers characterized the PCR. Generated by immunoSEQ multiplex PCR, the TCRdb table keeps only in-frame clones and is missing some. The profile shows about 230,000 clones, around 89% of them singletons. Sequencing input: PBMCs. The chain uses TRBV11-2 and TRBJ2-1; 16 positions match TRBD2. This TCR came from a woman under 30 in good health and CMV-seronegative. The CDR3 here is CASSLGLAGGLRNEQFF. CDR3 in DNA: TGTGCCAGCAGCCTGGGACTAGCGGGAGGGCTTAGGAATGAGCAGTTCTTC.